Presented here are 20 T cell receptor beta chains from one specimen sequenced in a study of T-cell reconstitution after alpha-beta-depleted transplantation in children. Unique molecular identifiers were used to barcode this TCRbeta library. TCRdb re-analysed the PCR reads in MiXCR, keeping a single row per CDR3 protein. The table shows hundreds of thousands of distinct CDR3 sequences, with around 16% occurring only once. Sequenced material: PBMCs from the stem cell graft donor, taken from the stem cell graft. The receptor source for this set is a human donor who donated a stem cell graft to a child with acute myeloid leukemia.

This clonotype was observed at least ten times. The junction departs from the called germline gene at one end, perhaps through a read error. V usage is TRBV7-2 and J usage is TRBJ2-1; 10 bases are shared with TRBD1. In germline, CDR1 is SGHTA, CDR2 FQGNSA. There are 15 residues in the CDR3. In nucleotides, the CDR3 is TGTGCCACCAGCAGCGGGACAGGGGCGCTCAATGAGCAGTTCTTC. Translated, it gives CATSSGTGALNEQFF.

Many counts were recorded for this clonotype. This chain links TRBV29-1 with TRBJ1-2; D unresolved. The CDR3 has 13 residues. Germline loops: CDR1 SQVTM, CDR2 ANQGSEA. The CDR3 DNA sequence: TGCACCTGTTCGTCGGCGGGGATGAGTGGCTACACCTTC. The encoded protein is CTCSSAGMSGYTF.

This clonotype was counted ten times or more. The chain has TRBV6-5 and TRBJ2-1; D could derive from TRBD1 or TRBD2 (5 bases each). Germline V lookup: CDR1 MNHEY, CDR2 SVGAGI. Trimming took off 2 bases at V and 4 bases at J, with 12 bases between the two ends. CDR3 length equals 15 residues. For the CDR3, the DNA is TGTGCCAGCAGTTACGAGGGGACGGATTACAATGAGCAGTTCTTC. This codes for CASSYEGTDYNEQFF.

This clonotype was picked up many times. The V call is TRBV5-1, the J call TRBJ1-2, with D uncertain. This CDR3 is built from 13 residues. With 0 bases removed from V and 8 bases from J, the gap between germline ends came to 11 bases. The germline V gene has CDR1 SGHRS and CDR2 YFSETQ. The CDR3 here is CASSLDGPRGYTF. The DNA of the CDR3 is TGCGCCAGCAGCTTGGATGGCCCTAGGGGCTACACCTTC. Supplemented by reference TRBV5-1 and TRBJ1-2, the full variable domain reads KAGVTQTPRYLIKTRGQQVTLSCSPISGHRSVSWYQQTPGQGLQFLFEYFSETQRNKGNFPGRFSGRQFSNSRSEMNVSTLELGDSALYLCASSLDGPRGYTFGSGTRLTVV.

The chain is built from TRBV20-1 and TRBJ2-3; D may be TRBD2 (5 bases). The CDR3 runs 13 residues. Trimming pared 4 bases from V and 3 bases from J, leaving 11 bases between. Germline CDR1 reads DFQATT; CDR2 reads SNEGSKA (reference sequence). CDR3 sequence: CSATVPGTDTQYF. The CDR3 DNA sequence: TGCAGTGCTACAGTGCCGGGGACAGATACGCAGTATTTT.

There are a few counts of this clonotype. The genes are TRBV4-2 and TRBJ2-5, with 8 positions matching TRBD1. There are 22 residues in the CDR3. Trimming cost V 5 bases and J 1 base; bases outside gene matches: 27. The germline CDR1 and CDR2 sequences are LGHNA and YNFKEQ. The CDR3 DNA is TGTGCCAGCAGCAAACGGACAGGGACCTCGAAGACCTTCATTACCTTCCAAGAGACCCAGTACTTC. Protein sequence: CASSKRTGTSKTFITFQETQYF.

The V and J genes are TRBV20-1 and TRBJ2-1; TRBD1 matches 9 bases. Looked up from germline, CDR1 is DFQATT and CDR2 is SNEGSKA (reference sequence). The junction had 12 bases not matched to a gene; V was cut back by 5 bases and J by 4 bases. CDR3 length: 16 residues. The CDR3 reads CSAPRTGTGLYNEQFF. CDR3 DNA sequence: TGCAGTGCTCCCCGAACCGGGACAGGGTTATACAATGAGCAGTTCTTC.

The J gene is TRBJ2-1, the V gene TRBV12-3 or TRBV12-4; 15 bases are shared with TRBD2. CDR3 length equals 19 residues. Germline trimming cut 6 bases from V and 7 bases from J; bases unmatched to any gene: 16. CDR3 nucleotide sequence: TGTGCCAGCAGACCAGGGACTAGCGGGGGGTGGGGGAACACAAATGAGCAGTTCTTC. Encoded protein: CASRPGTSGGWGNTNEQFF.

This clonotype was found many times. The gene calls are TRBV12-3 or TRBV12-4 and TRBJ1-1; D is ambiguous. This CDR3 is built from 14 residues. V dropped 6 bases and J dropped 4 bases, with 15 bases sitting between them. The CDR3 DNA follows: TGTGCCAGCAGCGCCCAAGCAGCCTTCACTGAAGCTTTCTTT. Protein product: CASSAQAAFTEAFF.

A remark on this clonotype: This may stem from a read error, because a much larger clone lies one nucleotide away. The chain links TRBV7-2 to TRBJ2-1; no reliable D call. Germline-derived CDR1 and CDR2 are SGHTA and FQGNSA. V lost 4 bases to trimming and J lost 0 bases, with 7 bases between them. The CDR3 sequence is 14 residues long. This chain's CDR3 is CASSSESSYNEQFF. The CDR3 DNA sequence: TGTGCCAGCAGCTCGGAAAGCTCCTACAATGAGCAGTTCTTC.

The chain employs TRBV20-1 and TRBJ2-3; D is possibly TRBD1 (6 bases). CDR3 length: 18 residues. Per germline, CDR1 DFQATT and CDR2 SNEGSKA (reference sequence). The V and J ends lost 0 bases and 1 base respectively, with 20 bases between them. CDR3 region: CSARDIREQGARTDTQYF. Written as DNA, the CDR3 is TGCAGTGCTAGAGATATAAGGGAACAGGGCGCCCGCACAGATACGCAGTATTTT.

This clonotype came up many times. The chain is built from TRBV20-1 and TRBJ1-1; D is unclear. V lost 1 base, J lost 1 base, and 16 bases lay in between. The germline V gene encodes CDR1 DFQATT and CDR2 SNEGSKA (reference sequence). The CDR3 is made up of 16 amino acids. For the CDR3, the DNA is TGCAGTGCTAGAGCAAGGCCATTACTCGCGAACACTGAAGCTTTCTTT. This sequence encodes CSARARPLLANTEAFF.

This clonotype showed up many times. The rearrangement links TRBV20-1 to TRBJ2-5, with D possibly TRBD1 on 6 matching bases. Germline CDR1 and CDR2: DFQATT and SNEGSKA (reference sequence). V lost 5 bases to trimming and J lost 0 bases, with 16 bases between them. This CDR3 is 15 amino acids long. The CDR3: CSAFSGQSYQETQYF. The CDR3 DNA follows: TGCAGTGCTTTCTCGGGACAATCGTACCAAGAGACCCAGTACTTC.

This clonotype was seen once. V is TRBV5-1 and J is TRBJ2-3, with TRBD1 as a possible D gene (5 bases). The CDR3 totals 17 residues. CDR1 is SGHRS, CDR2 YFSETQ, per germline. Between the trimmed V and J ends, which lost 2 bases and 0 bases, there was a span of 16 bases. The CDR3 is CASSFIDRPSSTDTQYF. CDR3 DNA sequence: TGCGCCAGCAGCTTTATAGACAGACCCTCTAGCACAGATACGCAGTATTTT.

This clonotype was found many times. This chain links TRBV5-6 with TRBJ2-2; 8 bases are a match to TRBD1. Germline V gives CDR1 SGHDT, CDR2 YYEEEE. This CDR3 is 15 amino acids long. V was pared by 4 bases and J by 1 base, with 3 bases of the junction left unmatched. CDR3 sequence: CASSRDRRNTGELFF. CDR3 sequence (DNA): TGTGCCAGCAGCCGGGACAGGAGGAACACCGGGGAGCTGTTTTTT. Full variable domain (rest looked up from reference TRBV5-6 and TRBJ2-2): DAGVTQSPTHLIKTRGQQVTLRCSPKSGHDTVSWYQQALGQGPQFIFQYYEEEERQRGNFPDRFSGHQFPNYSSELNVNALLLGDSALYLCASSRDRRNTGELFFGEGSRLTVL.

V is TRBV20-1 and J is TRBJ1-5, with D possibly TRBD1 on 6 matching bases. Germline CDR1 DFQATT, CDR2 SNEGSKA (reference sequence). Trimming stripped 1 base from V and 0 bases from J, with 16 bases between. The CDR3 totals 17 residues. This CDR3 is CSARAQGAPYSNQPQHF. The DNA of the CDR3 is TGCAGTGCTAGAGCACAGGGAGCCCCTTATAGCAATCAGCCCCAGCATTTT.

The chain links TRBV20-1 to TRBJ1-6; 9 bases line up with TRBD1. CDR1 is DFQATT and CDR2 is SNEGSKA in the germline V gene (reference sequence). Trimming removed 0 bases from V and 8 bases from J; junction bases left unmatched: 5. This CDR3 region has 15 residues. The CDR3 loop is CSARDMGQGDSPLHF. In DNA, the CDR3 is TGCAGTGCTAGAGATATGGGACAGGGAGATTCACCCCTCCACTTT.

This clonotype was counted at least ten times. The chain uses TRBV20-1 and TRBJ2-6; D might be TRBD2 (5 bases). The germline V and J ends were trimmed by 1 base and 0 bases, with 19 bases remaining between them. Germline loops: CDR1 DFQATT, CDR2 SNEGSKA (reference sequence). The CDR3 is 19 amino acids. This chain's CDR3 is CSARAPLGLAVSGANVLTF. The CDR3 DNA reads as TGCAGTGCTAGAGCCCCCCTTGGACTCGCCGTCTCTGGGGCCAACGTCCTGACTTTC.

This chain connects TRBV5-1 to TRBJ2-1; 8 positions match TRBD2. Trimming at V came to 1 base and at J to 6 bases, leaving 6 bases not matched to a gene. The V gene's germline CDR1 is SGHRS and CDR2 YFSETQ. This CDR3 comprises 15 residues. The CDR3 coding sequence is TGCGCCAGCAGCTTGTGGCGGGGGGAAGGCAATGAGCAGTTCTTC. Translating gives CASSLWRGEGNEQFF. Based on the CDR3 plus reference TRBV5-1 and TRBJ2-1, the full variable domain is KAGVTQTPRYLIKTRGQQVTLSCSPISGHRSVSWYQQTPGQGLQFLFEYFSETQRNKGNFPGRFSGRQFSNSRSEMNVSTLELGDSALYLCASSLWRGEGNEQFFGPGTRLTVL.

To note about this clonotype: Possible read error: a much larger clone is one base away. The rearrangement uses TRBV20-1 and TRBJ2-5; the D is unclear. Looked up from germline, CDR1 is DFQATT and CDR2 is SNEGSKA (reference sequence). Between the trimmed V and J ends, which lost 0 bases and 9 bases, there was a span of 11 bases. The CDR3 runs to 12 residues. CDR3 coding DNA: TGCAGTGCTAGAGAGGATGCGGCGGCCCAGTACTTC. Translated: CSAREDAAAQYF.